The clone carrying this T cell receptor beta chain appeared many times. Its antigen is undetermined. Sampling of bone marrow took place during active disease in every patient. This library used about 360 ng RNA and molecular barcoded adaptors spanning alpha/delta and beta/gamma chains. TCRdb reprocessed the reads via MiXCR and lists one record per CDR3 protein. This table holds about 40,000 distinct CDR3 sequences, approximately 13% found once. This entry belongs to a study of read filtering for tumor transcriptome and immune sequencing. Study-level findings and limits: Correlation between methods rose after single-read clonotypes were removed. The CD138-negative fraction was mixed bone marrow immune cells, not pure T cells.

Germline trimming cut 8 bases from V and 7 bases from J; bases unmatched to any gene: 7. The germline gives CDR1 MNHEY, CDR2 SVGEGT. CDR3 size: 14 residues. Sequencing used a population of CD138-negative cells sorted from bone marrow. This rearrangement joins TRBV6-2 or TRBV6-3 to TRBJ2-3, with 12 bases aligning to TRBD2. This clonotype was sampled from a donor over 35 with multiple myeloma. CDR3 region: CASCYGLAGYTQYF. The DNA for the CDR3 is TGTGCCAGCTGCTATGGACTAGCGGGATATACGCAGTATTTT.